Following are 25 T cell receptor beta chains from one sample sequenced in a study of vaccination effects on CD4 cells after COVID-19. Generated by immunoSEQ multiplex PCR, the TCRdb table keeps only in-frame clones and is missing some. In the table there are under 30,000 clones, roughly 74% of which are singletons. Within the ViraFEST assay, antigen-specific CD4+ T cells underwent expansion with viral peptide pools prior to sequencing. Once cultured for 10 to 11 days, the cells underwent separation to obtain CD4+ T cells. None of these healthy vaccinees had been infected with SARS-CoV-2 before vaccination. These receptors have no identified antigens. This specimen consisted of CD4+ T cells from PBMCs cultured with HCoV-NL63 spike peptides, obtained before COVID-19 vaccination. The receptor source for this set is a human donor who received a COVID-19 vaccine.

The chain is built from TRBV28 and TRBJ1-1; weak D call: TRBD1 (6 bases). Germline V gene data show CDR1 as MDHEN and CDR2 as SYDVKM. The V end lost 6 bases, the J end lost 0 bases, and 11 bases lay between the germline ends. The CDR3 extends over 14 amino acids. CDR3 loop: CASRSQGLNTEAFF. CDR3 DNA: TGTGCCAGCAGATCCCAGGGGCTGAACACTGAAGCTTTCTTT.

This chain's CDR3 is CASSPGLAGWDEQFF. In DNA form, the CDR3 reads TGTGCCAGCTCACCAGGACTAGCCGGATGGGATGAGCAGTTCTTC. The chain recombines TRBV18 with TRBJ2-1, with TRBD2 matching over 8 bases. Germline V lookup: CDR1 KGHSH, CDR2 LQKENI. The V gene end was trimmed by 2 bases and the J gene end by 8 bases; junction bases not matched to a gene: 8. The CDR3 is made up of 15 amino acids.

This clone was seen just once. An end of the junction does not agree with germline; a read error may underlie this. V usage is TRBV2 and J usage is TRBJ2-7; weak D call: TRBD1 (6 bases). This CDR3 comprises 12 residues. Germline CDR1 and CDR2: SNHLY and FYNNEI. The CDR3 protein is CASARTVYGQYF. CDR3 nucleotide sequence: TGTGCCAGCGCCCGGACAGTTTACGGGCAGTACTTC.

The rearrangement joins TRBV2 to TRBJ1-1; 10 bases line up with TRBD1. V was pared by 6 bases and J by 7 bases, with 8 bases of the junction left unmatched. The CDR3 has 14 amino acids. Germline lookup yields CDR1 SNHLY and CDR2 FYNNEI. The CDR3, as DNA: TGTGCCAGCAGGAGGGGACAGGGGCTCCTTGAAGCTTTCTTT. It encodes CASRRGQGLLEAFF.

This clone was observed a handful of times. The junction differs from germline at one of its ends, possibly a read error. The rearrangement links TRBV7-7 to TRBJ2-2; D uncertain. Germline V CDR1 and CDR2: SSHAT, FNYEAQ (reference sequence). The CDR3 loop spans 14 amino acids. In DNA, the CDR3 is TGTGCTAGCAGCCCTCCTTCCAACACCGGGGAGCTGTTTTTT. Translation gives CASSPPSNTGELFF.

The J gene is TRBJ2-1, the V gene TRBV3-1 (or the pseudogene TRBV3-2); 12 bases match TRBD2. This CDR3 has 16 residues. Germline-derived CDR1 and CDR2 are LGHDT and YNNKEL (reference sequence). V lost 3 bases, J lost 2 bases, and 2 bases stayed unmatched. The DNA for the CDR3 is TGTGCCAGCAGCCATAGGACTAGCGGGGCCTACAATGAGCAGTTCTTC. Its protein is CASSHRTSGAYNEQFF.

This clone was seen a few times. The chain joins TRBV14 to TRBJ2-7; D not resolved. V was pared by 3 bases and J by 8 bases, with 11 bases between. Germline V gene data show CDR1 as SGHDN and CDR2 as FVKESK. The CDR3 runs 12 residues. CDR3 DNA: TGTGCCAGCAGCCAGCCCTCTAGGAAGCAGTACTTC. Encoded protein: CASSQPSRKQYF.

V usage is TRBV12-3 or TRBV12-4 and J usage is TRBJ1-3, with 7 bases identical to TRBD1. V shed 5 bases and J 2 bases; nucleotides not matched to a gene: 0. The CDR3 totals 13 residues. CDR3 protein: CASSGQAGNTIYF. DNA of the CDR3: TGTGCCAGCAGTGGACAGGCTGGAAACACCATATATTTT.

This clone was seen just once. The chain links TRBV24-1 to TRBJ2-4; D may match TRBD1 or TRBD2 (6 bases each). Germline V CDR1 and CDR2: KGHDR, SFDVKD. The ends were cut back, 6 bases at V and 8 bases at J, with 22 bases in the middle. This CDR3 is built from 16 residues. CDR3 bases: TGTGCCACCAGTCGTGTTCAGACTAGGGGGATAGACATTCAGTACTTC. Translated: CATSRVQTRGIDIQYF.

The table lists this clone with a few counts. The V and J genes are TRBV5-1 and TRBJ2-3; D may be TRBD1 (6 bases). The V end lost 1 base, the J end lost 1 base, and 10 bases lay between the germline ends. The CDR3 sequence is 15 residues long. The germline CDR1 and CDR2 sequences are SGHRS and YFSETQ. CDR3: CASSLSRGGTDTQYF. The CDR3 DNA reads as TGCGCCAGCAGCTTGAGCAGGGGCGGCACAGATACGCAGTATTTT.

This chain connects TRBV7-8 to TRBJ2-7; TRBD1 agrees at 10 bases. The V gene's germline CDR1 is SGHVS and CDR2 FQNEAQ. The CDR3 covers 15 residues. Trimming cost V 8 bases and J 3 bases; bases outside gene matches: 10. The CDR3 sequence is CASGRRGQGIYEQYF. The CDR3 DNA is TGTGCCAGCGGCAGGCGGGGACAGGGGATCTACGAGCAGTACTTC.

This clone was counted between two and nine times. The chain uses TRBV5-6 and TRBJ2-7, with TRBD2 matching 11 bases. With V trimmed by 4 bases and J by 1 base, 4 bases remained unmatched. This CDR3 contains 15 residues. CDR1 is SGHDT and CDR2 is YYEEEE in the germline V gene. Here the CDR3 DNA reads TGTGCCAGCAGCGGAAGACTAGCGGGATCCTACGAGCAGTACTTC. This gives the protein CASSGRLAGSYEQYF.

The V and J genes are TRBV2 and TRBJ2-3; D is possibly TRBD1 (6 bases). Germline V gene data show CDR1 as SNHLY and CDR2 as FYNNEI. V was trimmed by 6 bases and J by 1 base, leaving 14 bases between them. CDR3 length: 15 residues. CDR3 nucleotides: TGTGCCAGCAGGCCCTTACAGGGAGGCACAGATACGCAGTATTTT. Its protein product is CASRPLQGGTDTQYF.

V and J are TRBV10-3 and TRBJ1-2; D gene ambiguous. Per the germline V gene, CDR1 is ENHRY and CDR2 is SYGVKD. The CDR3 loop spans 13 amino acids. Trimming pared 5 bases from V and 4 bases from J, leaving 11 bases between. The CDR3 sequence is CAISTDPGYGYTF. The DNA for the CDR3 is TGTGCCATCAGTACGGACCCGGGCTATGGCTACACCTTC.

The rearrangement joins TRBV18 to TRBJ2-3; 7 positions agree with TRBD2. J was trimmed by 2 bases and V by 3 bases; bases with no gene match: 11. The CDR3 consists of 17 residues. Germline V lookup: CDR1 KGHSH, CDR2 LQKENI. The CDR3 coding sequence is TGTGCCAGCTCACCGTTTTCCCGGGACTACTTCACAGATACGCAGTATTTT. The encoded protein is CASSPFSRDYFTDTQYF.

The chain couples TRBV7-9 to TRBJ2-2; 8 nucleotides agree with TRBD2. The CDR3 is 17 amino acids. In germline, CDR1 is SEHNR, CDR2 FQNEAQ (reference sequence). V gave up 5 bases and J gave up 2 bases; unmatched junction bases: 10. The CDR3 DNA reads as TGTGCCAGCAGCCCCATTAGTAGCGGGATCAACACCGGGGAGCTGTTTTTT. Residues: CASSPISSGINTGELFF.

The chain employs TRBV24-1 and TRBJ2-7; 8 bases match TRBD2. Germline V gene sequence: CDR1 KGHDR, CDR2 SFDVKD. This CDR3 contains 17 residues. J was trimmed by 6 bases and V by 1 base; bases with no gene match: 13. The CDR3 DNA reads TGTGCCACCAGTGATTTTACCGTTCAAGGACTAGCCCCCGAGCAGTACTTC. Translation gives CATSDFTVQGLAPEQYF.

The chain uses TRBV6-4 and TRBJ1-1, with TRBD1 as a possible D gene (6 bases). Per the germline V gene, CDR1 is MRHNA and CDR2 is SNTAGT. This CDR3 has 18 amino acids. The germline V and J ends were trimmed by 4 bases and 1 base, with 22 bases remaining between them. CDR3: CASSVRNQKGQTNTEAFF. The CDR3 nucleotides are TGTGCCAGCAGTGTCCGAAATCAGAAGGGACAAACGAACACTGAAGCTTTCTTT.

The genes are TRBV4-3 and TRBJ2-5, with D perhaps TRBD1 or TRBD2 (5 bases each). Trimming removed 1 base at V and 4 bases at J, with 16 bases between. This CDR3 is 16 amino acids long. CDR1 LGHNA and CDR2 YSLEER come from the germline V gene. DNA for the CDR3: TGCGCCAGCAGCCAAGCGTCGGGGCTACCGGGAGAGACCCAGTACTTC. It is translated as CASSQASGLPGETQYF.

DNA of the CDR3: TGTGCCAGCCCCACCCCTACTTCAGAGCAGTTCTTC. This translates into CASPTPTSEQFF. The chain carries TRBV6-5 and TRBJ2-1; no clear D. The CDR3 loop spans 12 amino acids. CDR1 and CDR2 from the germline V gene are MNHEY and SVGAGI. V was pared by 8 bases and J by 10 bases, with 15 bases between.

This clone was observed a handful of times. The J gene is TRBJ1-6, the V gene TRBV7-3, with a tentative D call TRBD1 (5 bases). Trimming left V 2 bases short and J 7 bases short, with 9 bases between. Per germline, CDR1 SGHTA and CDR2 FQGTGA. CDR3 length equals 14 residues. The CDR3 loop is CASSLEGWNSPLHF. The CDR3 nucleotides read TGTGCCAGCAGCTTAGAGGGGTGGAATTCACCCCTCCACTTT.

The rearrangement uses TRBV6-1 and TRBJ2-3, with 8 bases that match TRBD1. With V trimmed by 6 bases and J by 1 base, 9 bases remained unmatched. The CDR3 extends over 16 amino acids. Germline V gene data show CDR1 as MNHNS and CDR2 as SASEGT. CDR3 in amino acids: CASSEQGGSRTDTQYF. The CDR3 DNA is TGTGCCAGCAGCGAACAGGGGGGTAGCCGCACAGATACGCAGTATTTT.

The V call is TRBV6-5, the J call TRBJ1-2; possible D gene TRBD1, 5 bases. The CDR3 spans 12 residues. CDR1 and CDR2 (germline): MNHEY, SVGAGI. The V gene lost 1 base and the J gene lost 7 bases, with 7 bases spanning the gap. The CDR3 DNA is TGTGCCAGCAGTTACTGGGGGGTTGGCTACACCTTC. This gives the protein CASSYWGVGYTF.

J is TRBJ2-1 and V is TRBV25-1; D is uncertain. Per the germline V gene, CDR1 is MGHDK and CDR2 is SYGVNS. The V end was cut by 3 bases, the J end by 8 bases, with 17 bases between. The CDR3 spans 15 residues. CDR3 region: CASSEVGVRPDEQFF. CDR3 nucleotide sequence: TGTGCCAGCAGTGAGGTTGGCGTACGACCCGATGAGCAGTTCTTC.

This sequence joins TRBV19 and TRBJ1-1; TRBD1 might be the D (5 bases). Germline values: CDR1 LNHDA, CDR2 SQIVND (reference sequence). The CDR3 runs to 14 residues. Trimming cost V 3 bases and J 5 bases, with 13 bases left between them. CDR3 sequence: CASSIRVVGTEAFF. Here the CDR3 DNA reads TGTGCCAGTAGTATCAGGGTGGTGGGGACTGAAGCTTTCTTT.